This TCR beta chain derives from a study of blood T cells in healthy people across ages. Study conclusions and caveats: Both higher diversity and more naive CD4+ cells marked long-lived donors when set against aged donors.

Germline CDR1 is ENHRY and CDR2 is SYGVKD. The CDR3 spans 15 residues. Trimming took 6 bases from V and 0 from J, leaving 9 bases between them. A second PCR of 7 to 11 cycles used a sample-barcoded 5' primer and a J-beta primer mix. TCRdb itself ran the 5' RACE reads through MiXCR, one entry per CDR3 protein. The data contain hundreds of thousands of distinct CDR3 sequences, roughly half of them singletons. This clonotype was counted many times. Its matching antigen is unknown. Sequenced material: blood. The chain combines TRBV10-3 with TRBJ1-6; D is perhaps TRBD1 (5 bases). The clonotype was recovered from a woman over 75 in good health. The CDR3, as DNA: TGTGCCATCAGCGCAGGGAGCTCCTATAATTCACCCCTCCACTTT. Translating it yields CAISAGSSYNSPLHF.